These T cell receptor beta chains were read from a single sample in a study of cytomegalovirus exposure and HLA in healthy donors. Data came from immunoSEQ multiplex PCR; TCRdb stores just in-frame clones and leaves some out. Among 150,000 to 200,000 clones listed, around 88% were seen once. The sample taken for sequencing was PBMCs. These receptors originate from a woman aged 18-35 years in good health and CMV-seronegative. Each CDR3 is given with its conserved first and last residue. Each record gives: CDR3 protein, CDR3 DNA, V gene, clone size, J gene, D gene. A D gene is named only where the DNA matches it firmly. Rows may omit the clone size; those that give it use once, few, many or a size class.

CDR3 protein: CASSVRDSSTDTQYF
CDR3 DNA: TGTGCCAGCAGCGTCCGGGACAGTTCCACAGATACGCAGTATTTT
V gene: TRBV9
clone size: NA
J gene: TRBJ2-3
D gene: TRBD1

CDR3 protein: CASSFQGSSYNSPLHF
CDR3 DNA: TGTGCCAGCAGCTTTCAGGGGAGCTCCTATAATTCACCCCTCCACTTT
V gene: TRBV7-9
clone size: NA
J gene: TRBJ1-6
D gene: NA

CDR3 protein: CASSLEQNTEAFF
CDR3 DNA: TGTGCCAGCAGCTTGGAACAGAACACTGAAGCTTTCTTT
V gene: TRBV5-4
clone size: once
J gene: TRBJ1-1
D gene: NA

CDR3 protein: CASSFNSYNEQFF
CDR3 DNA: TGTGCCAGCAGTTTTAACAGTTACAATGAGCAGTTCTTC
V gene: TRBV6-5
clone size: once
J gene: TRBJ2-1
D gene: NA

CDR3 protein: CASSPRQGGDSYEQYF
CDR3 DNA: TGTGCCAGCAGCCCAAGACAGGGAGGAGACTCCTACGAGCAGTACTTC
V gene: TRBV7-9
clone size: few
J gene: TRBJ2-7
D gene: NA

CDR3 protein: CASSEALAGATDTQYF
CDR3 DNA: TGTGCCAGCAGTGAAGCGCTAGCGGGAGCCACAGATACGCAGTATTTT
V gene: TRBV6-1
clone size: NA
J gene: TRBJ2-3
D gene: TRBD2

CDR3 protein: CSARDRGQNEQFF
CDR3 DNA: TGCAGCGCACGGGACAGGGGGCAGAATGAGCAGTTCTTC
V gene: TRBV29-1
clone size: NA
J gene: TRBJ2-1
D gene: TRBD1

CDR3 protein: CASGETLSRGPEAFF
CDR3 DNA: TGTGCCAGCGGAGAAACCCTTAGTAGGGGGCCTGAAGCTTTCTTT
V gene: TRBV25-1
clone size: NA
J gene: TRBJ1-1
D gene: TRBD1

CDR3 protein: CASSLDGTVYNEQFF
CDR3 DNA: TGCGCCAGCAGCTTGGACGGGACAGTCTACAATGAGCAGTTCTTC
V gene: TRBV5-1
clone size: NA
J gene: TRBJ2-1
D gene: TRBD1

CDR3 protein: CASSLVAGGYEQYF
CDR3 DNA: TGTGCCAGCAGCTTAGTCGCAGGGGGATACGAGCAGTACTTC
V gene: TRBV7-9
clone size: NA
J gene: TRBJ2-7
D gene: TRBD1

CDR3 protein: CASSSLTGGDLNEQFF
CDR3 DNA: TGTGCCAGCAGTTCCTTAACAGGGGGGGACTTGAATGAGCAGTTCTTC
V gene: TRBV27
clone size: NA
J gene: TRBJ2-1
D gene: NA